Listed below are T cell receptor beta chains from one sample, sequenced in a study of cytomegalovirus exposure and HLA in healthy donors. Assay used: immunoSEQ multiplex PCR; TCRdb lists only in-frame clones, some missing. The sample holds about 140,000 clones, around four fifths seen once. Sequenced sample: PBMCs. The source is a man aged 25-40 years in good health and CMV-seropositive. Both conserved end residues are part of each CDR3. D genes are given only for firm matches. The size field is filled for only some rows; it gives once, few, many or a size class.

TRBV19	.	TRBJ1-1	.	CATTGREAFF	TGTGCCACGACAGGCCGTGAAGCTTTCTTT
TRBV2	.	TRBJ1-2	.	CASRRTVDGYGYTF	TGTGCCAGCAGGCGGACAGTGGACGGCTATGGCTACACCTTC
TRBV7-6	TRBD1	TRBJ2-2	.	CASTQAAGQGTTNTGELFF	TGTGCCAGCACCCAAGCGGCGGGACAGGGGACCACGAACACCGGGGAGCTGTTTTTT
TRBV7-6	TRBD1	TRBJ1-2	.	CASSSRQGDYGYTF	TGTGCCAGCAGCTCCCGACAGGGGGACTATGGCTACACCTTC
TRBV2	.	TRBJ2-7	.	CASSEVGEKSVEQHF	TGTGCCAGCAGTGAGGTAGGGGAAAAGTCGGTCGAGCAGCACTTC
TRBV4-2	TRBD2	TRBJ2-1	.	CASSHRLAGIYNEQFF	TGTGCCAGCAGCCACCGACTAGCGGGGATCTACAATGAGCAGTTCTTC
TRBV6-4	.	TRBJ2-3	.	CASSVQGGTDTQYF	TGTGCCAGCAGTGTCCAGGGGGGAACAGATACGCAGTATTTT
TRBV19	.	TRBJ2-1	.	CASSIGDTVLNEQFF	TGTGCCAGTAGTATTGGGGACACCGTCCTCAATGAGCAGTTCTTC
TRBV11-2	TRBD2	TRBJ2-7	.	CASSPLRAGGRLQEQYF	TGTGCCAGCAGCCCCCTTCGAGCGGGAGGGAGATTACAGGAGCAGTACTTC
TRBV4-1	.	TRBJ1-2	.	CASSPRDEAYGYTF	TGCGCCAGCAGCCCCCGGGATGAGGCCTATGGCTACACCTTC
TRBV15	.	TRBJ2-1	.	CATSRSAGSYNEQFF	TGTGCCACCAGCAGATCCGCCGGGTCCTACAATGAGCAGTTCTTC
TRBV28	.	TRBJ2-5	once	CASSLETVQETQYF	TGTGCCAGCAGTTTAGAAACAGTCCAAGAGACCCAGTACTTC
TRBV7-9	TRBD2	TRBJ2-3	.	CASTYGLAGDTDTQYF	TGTGCCAGCACCTACGGACTAGCGGGGGACACAGATACGCAGTATTTT
TRBV2	TRBD2	TRBJ2-3	once	CASRLAGGWGTDTQYF	TGTGCCAGCAGACTAGCGGGAGGCTGGGGGACAGATACGCAGTATTTT
TRBV28	.	TRBJ1-2	.	CASSRRESGYTF	TGTGCCAGCAGCCGAAGGGAGAGTGGCTACACCTTC
TRBV27	.	TRBJ2-2	.	CASSYRGGGELFF	TGTGCCAGCAGTTACAGAGGGGGCGGGGAGCTGTTTTTT
TRBV9	.	TRBJ1-5	.	CASSVGLGSNQPQHF	TGTGCCAGCAGCGTAGGACTAGGGAGCAATCAGCCCCAGCATTTT
TRBV5-1	TRBD2	TRBJ2-5	.	CASSSHSGEAGTQYF	TGCGCCAGCAGCTCTCATAGCGGGGAGGCTGGGACCCAGTACTTC
TRBV18	TRBD1	TRBJ2-2	.	CASSPPRGQPNTGELFF	TGTGCCAGCTCACCACCGAGGGGACAGCCAAACACCGGGGAGCTGTTTTTT
TRBV7-9	.	TRBJ2-5	.	CASSLGQGGQETQYF	TGTGCCAGCAGCTTAGGGCAGGGGGGACAAGAGACCCAGTACTTC
TRBV29-1	.	TRBJ2-3	.	CSVEDDSSTLDTQYF	TGCAGCGTTGAAGATGATAGTAGTACCCTAGATACGCAGTATTTT
TRBV6-5	.	TRBJ1-1	.	CASSYSGGTEAFF	TGTGCCAGCAGTTACTCAGGCGGAACTGAAGCTTTCTTT
TRBV30	TRBD1	TRBJ2-3	once	CAYTKGASTDTQYF	TGTGCCTATACCAAGGGGGCTAGCACAGATACGCAGTATTTT
TRBV29-1	TRBD2	TRBJ2-3	.	CSVEERGGADTQYF	TGCAGCGTTGAGGAGCGGGGGGGGGCAGATACGCAGTATTTT
TRBV2	TRBD2	TRBJ2-2	.	CASSEGRGGTGELFF	TGTGCCAGCAGTGAAGGGCGGGGGGGCACCGGGGAGCTGTTTTTT
TRBV28	.	TRBJ1-3	.	CASSLVLESSGNTIYF	TGTGCCAGCAGTTTGGTACTGGAGAGCTCTGGAAACACCATATATTTT
TRBV18	TRBD1	TRBJ2-1	.	CASSPGQGLLDNEQFF	TGTGCCAGCTCACCGGGACAGGGGTTGCTGGACAATGAGCAGTTCTTC
TRBV19	.	TRBJ2-1	.	CASSTILGLSPYNEQFF	TGTGCCAGTAGTACTATCCTCGGACTGTCACCCTACAATGAGCAGTTCTTC
TRBV6-5	.	TRBJ2-7	.	CASWAQGTYEQYF	TGTGCCAGTTGGGCTCAGGGAACCTACGAGCAGTACTTC